This record covers a single T cell receptor beta chain. This CDR3 is 21 amino acids long. These data belong to a study of blood T cell repertoires in COVID-19. The protocol was immunoSEQ multiplex PCR, while the TCRdb copy is restricted to in-frame clones and leaves out a portion. The sample has some 320,000 clones, over 90% seen once. All exposed participants met a person with COVID-19 within 2 weeks before entering the study. The sample was PBMCs or T cells enriched from blood (not recorded which). This receptor was obtained from a woman aged 25-40 years who had been exposed to COVID-19. The V gene is TRBV21-1, the J gene TRBJ2-1; the table's D gene call, TRBD1, was not cross checked with the DNA. TRBV21-1 is assigned pseudogene status. The CDR3 sequence is CASSMPQPDSKVRGSYNEQFF. The CDR3 nucleotides read TGTGCCAGCAGCATGCCCCAACCGGACAGTAAGGTACGTGGCTCCTACAATGAGCAGTTCTTC.